Following are 4 T cell receptor beta chains from one sample sequenced in a study of post-analysis software for immune sequencing data. Study findings and constraints: Five TRBV segments occurring more often in patients than controls included TRBV5-6, TRBV5-1 and TRBV20-1.

These TCRs' antigens remain unknown. Unique-molecular-identifier-tagged TCR beta cDNA libraries were used. TCRdb recomputed calls from the PCR reads with MiXCR, one row per CDR3 protein. Seen here are over 700,000 distinct CDR3 sequences, roughly 29% observed once, and the top ten hold approximately 0.6%. Sequencing input: blood. Receptors were obtained from a girl under 18 with multiple sclerosis.

In its sample, this clonotype was seen a few times. The chain couples TRBV10-3 to TRBJ2-1, with 8 bases identical to TRBD2. The CDR3 spans 15 residues. The V gene's germline CDR1 is ENHRY and CDR2 SYGVKD. Germline trimming cut 7 bases from V and 5 bases from J; bases unmatched to any gene: 10. The CDR3 DNA sequence: TGTGCCATCAATCCTATGCCGGGAGGGAACAATGAGCAGTTCTTC. It specifies CAINPMPGGNNEQFF.

V gene TRBV5-1 combines with J gene TRBJ2-7; a possible D gene is TRBD1 (5 bases). Trimming shortened V by 2 bases and J by 2 bases, and 8 bases separated the two germline ends. The CDR3 loop spans 13 amino acids. The germline V gene encodes CDR1 SGHRS and CDR2 YFSETQ. In nucleotides, the CDR3 is TGCGCCAGCAGCTTAAAGGGGCCCTACGAGCAGTACTTC. Protein: CASSLKGPYEQYF.

This clonotype was seen at least ten times. The chain has TRBV9 and TRBJ2-7; D unresolved. Trimming left V 0 bases short and J 2 bases short, with 6 bases between. There are 13 residues in the CDR3. CDR1 and CDR2 (germline): SGDLS, YYNGEE. CDR3 residues: CASSVAPAYEQYF. The CDR3 nucleotides are TGTGCCAGCAGCGTAGCCCCAGCCTACGAGCAGTACTTC.

There are a few counts of this clonotype. The V gene is TRBV6-5, the J gene TRBJ1-5; 8 nucleotides line up with TRBD1. V was pared by 6 bases and J by 7 bases, with 11 bases of the junction left unmatched. Germline V gives CDR1 MNHEY, CDR2 SVGAGI. The CDR3 covers 15 residues. The CDR3 nucleotides read TGTGCCAGCAGAGAGACTCAGGGGGCGGGCCAGCCCCAGCATTTT. Encoded protein: CASRETQGAGQPQHF.